One sample yielded the 29 T cell receptor beta chains listed below, sequenced in a study of tumor and adjacent non-tumor tissue in lung cancer. The template was RNA from unsorted bulk tissue. Three rounds of nested PCR, following a modified ARM-PCR protocol, produced the TCRbeta library. Each CDR3 protein gets one entry after TCRdb re-called the multiplex PCR reads with MiXCR. The sample has about 93,000 distinct CDR3 sequences, 67% seen once; the top ten hold about 18%. Source material: lung tumor tissue. These receptors were collected from a man in his 60s with non-small cell lung cancer.

A remark on this clonotype: The CDR3 ends on some other residue instead of the conserved phenylalanine or tryptophan, so this is likely a read error. The V and J genes are TRBV11-3 and TRBJ2-2; D is perhaps TRBD2 (6 bases). This CDR3 is built from 16 residues. Between the trimmed V and J ends, which lost 8 bases and 0 bases, there was a span of 16 bases. Germline V gene lookup returns CDR1 SGHNT and CDR2 YENEEA. DNA for the CDR3: TGTGCCAGCGGGTCGGGGGAACTAACGAACACCGGGGAGCTGTTTTGT. This codes for CASGSGELTNTGELFC.

The chain recombines TRBV11-3 with TRBJ2-1, with a tentative D call TRBD1 (6 bases). This CDR3 contains 15 residues. The V end was cut by 5 bases, the J end by 16 bases, with 27 bases between. Germline V gives CDR1 SGHNT, CDR2 YENEEA. The CDR3 region has the DNA TGTGCCAGCAGCAAAAGGACAGATCCCTACAATGTGCACTTCTTC. Translation: CASSKRTDPYNVHFF.

This clonotype was recorded at least ten times. The chain joins TRBV5-8 to TRBJ2-5, with 7 positions matching TRBD2. Losses at the gene ends were 1 base for V and 7 bases for J; bases not matched to a gene: 13. CDR1 SGHTS and CDR2 YDEGEE come from the germline V gene. This CDR3 contains 16 residues. CDR3 in DNA: TGTGCCAGCAGCTTGTTCCCTAGCGGTGGCGGTGGGACCCAGTACTTC. This encodes CASSLFPSGGGGTQYF.

J is TRBJ2-7 and V is TRBV21-1; the D call TRBD1 from the table was never checked on the DNA. TRBV21-1 is flagged as a pseudogene. The CDR3 runs 17 residues. CDR3 coding DNA: TGTGCCAGCAGCACTCCGGGACGGATGTTGTCGGCCTACGAGCAGTACTTC. Translated, it gives CASSTPGRMLSAYEQYF.

This clonotype was recorded at least ten times. The chain couples TRBV29-1 to TRBJ2-3, with a weak D call TRBD1 (5 bases). V lost 6 bases to trimming and J lost 6 bases, with 19 bases between them. CDR1 and CDR2 (germline): SQVTM, ANQGSEA. This CDR3 is 14 amino acids long. The CDR3 is CSVGSDGHGDTQYF. In DNA form, the CDR3 reads TGCAGCGTGGGGTCGGATGGACACGGTGATACGCAGTATTTT.

In this sample, this clonotype turned up a few times. CDR3 nucleotide sequence: TGTGCCAGCAGCTTGGCGGGGGGGCTGAACACTGAAGCTTTCTTT. Its protein is CASSLAGGLNTEAFF. The chain is built from TRBV5-4 and TRBJ1-1, with D possibly TRBD1 on 6 matching bases. Germline CDR1 reads SGHNT; CDR2 reads YYREEE (reference sequence). The CDR3 sequence is 15 residues long. V was cut by 0 bases and J by 0 bases, with 9 bases left in between.

The V call is TRBV6-1, the J call TRBJ2-2, with TRBD1 identical over 7 bases. Germline CDR1 is MNHNS and CDR2 is SASEGT. The CDR3 extends over 13 amino acids. The V segment lost 10 bases and the J segment 5 bases; nucleotides outside the gene matches: 7. For the CDR3, the DNA is TGTGCCATTCGACAGGGTGCAACCGGGGAGCTGTTTTTT. Encoded protein: CAIRQGATGELFF.

Comment on this clonotype: The germline gene is not matched at one end of the junction; a read error may be the cause. The genes are TRBV11-3 and TRBJ2-7, with 10 positions matching TRBD2. The CDR3 contains 15 residues. The V gene's germline CDR1 is SGHNT and CDR2 YENEEA. CDR3 region: CASRRASGSYHEHYF. The CDR3 coding sequence is TGTGCCAGTAGGAGGGCTAGCGGGAGCTACCACGAGCATTACTTC. Full variable domain (missing parts from reference TRBV11-3 and TRBJ2-7): EAGVVQSPRYKIIEKKQPVAFWCNPISGHNTLYWYLQNLGQGPELLIRYENEEAVDDSQLPKDRFSAERLKGVDSTLKIQPAELGDSAVYLCASRRASGSYHEHYFGPGTRLTVT.

In regard to this clonotype: At one of its ends the junction is not consistent with the germline gene, which may arise from a read error. V gene TRBV10-3 combines with J gene TRBJ2-1; TRBD2 is a possible D gene (6 bases). Germline V gene data show CDR1 as ENHRY and CDR2 as SYGVKD. The CDR3 totals 11 residues. Written as DNA, the CDR3 is TGTGCCATCGGTCGGGGGAATGAGCACTTCTTC. It specifies CAIGRGNEHFF.

This clonotype has at least ten counts. The chain carries TRBV5-6 and TRBJ1-4, with TRBD1 matching over 8 bases. With V trimmed by 1 base and J by 13 bases, 12 bases remained unmatched. This CDR3 has 15 residues. Germline loops: CDR1 SGHDT, CDR2 YYEEEE. For the CDR3, the DNA is TGTGCCAGCAGCTTGTGGGACAGGCCCGGTCGGGCACTGTTTTTT. Translated, it gives CASSLWDRPGRALFF.

CDR3 nucleotides: TGTGCCAGTAAGGGGGGATACGAGCAGTACTTC. Its translation: CASKGGYEQYF. V is TRBV7-2 and J is TRBJ2-7; either TRBD1 or TRBD2 may fit D (6 bases each). The V gene lost 9 bases and the J gene lost 4 bases, with 10 bases spanning the gap. The CDR3 totals 11 residues. Per germline, CDR1 SGHTA and CDR2 FQGNSA. The full variable domain, its missing parts supplied by reference TRBV7-2 and TRBJ2-7, is GAGVSQSPSNKVTEKGKDVELRCDPISGHTALYWYRQSLGQGLEFLIYFQGNSAPDKSGLPSDRFSAERTGGSVSTLTIQRTQQEDSAVYLCASKGGYEQYFGPGTRLTVT.

About this clonotype: An end of the junction does not agree with germline; a read error may underlie this. V and J are TRBV5-6 and TRBJ1-1, with 7 positions matching TRBD1. There are 16 residues in the CDR3. CDR1 is SGHDT and CDR2 is YYEEEE in the germline V gene. CDR3 coding DNA: TGTGCCAACAGCGTGACAGGGAGCTTTTGGAGCACTGAAGCTTTCTTT. It specifies CANSVTGSFWSTEAFF.

The rearrangement uses TRBV29-1 and TRBJ2-1, with 7 bases identical to TRBD1. This CDR3 comprises 15 residues. Germline V lookup: CDR1 SQVTM, CDR2 ANQGSEA. CDR3 region: CRIGGWGSGGNEQFF. In DNA form, the CDR3 reads TGCAGAATTGGGGGTTGGGGGTCAGGGGGCAATGAGCAGTTCTTC.

Ten or more counts support this clonotype. The V call is TRBV20-1, the J call TRBJ2-7; 8 bases fit TRBD2. CDR1 is DFQATT and CDR2 is SNEGSKA in the germline V gene (reference sequence). J was trimmed by 3 bases and V by 6 bases; bases with no gene match: 4. This CDR3 region has 12 residues. CDR3 DNA sequence: TGCAGTGCCACGGGGGGGGGCTACGAGCAGTACTTC. This sequence encodes CSATGGGYEQYF.

There are many counts of this clonotype. CDR3 sequence: CASSFNSGRSTDTQYF. Here the CDR3 DNA reads TGTGCCAGCAGCTTTAATAGCGGGAGGAGCACAGATACGCAGTATTTT. The J gene is TRBJ2-3, the V gene TRBV5-6; the match to TRBD2 covers 10 bases. CDR1 and CDR2 (germline): SGHDT, YYEEEE. The CDR3 is made up of 16 amino acids. J lost 0 bases, V lost 2 bases, and 3 bases had no gene match.

For this clonotype: Sequence at one end of the junction differs from germline and may be a read error. This rearrangement joins TRBV6-5 to TRBJ1-5; a weak D match, TRBD1 (6 bases). The CDR3 runs to 12 residues. The germline V gene has CDR1 MNHEY and CDR2 SVGAGI. Here the CDR3 DNA reads TGTGCCAGCAGTGGGGGCAATCAGCCCAAGTATTTT. As protein: CASSGGNQPKYF.

Note on this clonotype: Since a much larger clone is just one base distant, this may be a read error. The CDR3 sequence: CSASSSRTYKQYF. The CDR3 coding sequence is TGCAGTGCTAGCTCTAGCCGGACATACAAGCAGTACTTC. The rearrangement links TRBV20-1 to TRBJ2-7; either TRBD1 or TRBD2 may supply D (5 bases each). Germline V gives CDR1 DFQATT, CDR2 SNEGSKA (reference sequence). V lost 3 bases, J lost 8 bases, and 17 bases lay in between. The CDR3 consists of 13 residues.

As for this clonotype: Germline is not matched at one junction end, which may reflect a read error. CDR3 in DNA: TGTACCATCAGGGGACAGGGGGCTTACAATGAGCAGTTCTTC. Amino acids: CTIRGQGAYNEQFF. J is TRBJ2-1 and V is TRBV10-3, with 12 bases lining up with TRBD1. CDR1 ENHRY and CDR2 SYGVKD come from the germline V gene. The CDR3 covers 14 residues.

This clonotype was seen ten or more times. The V and J genes are TRBV20-1 and TRBJ2-3; 12 bases match TRBD2. V trimming: 4 bases; J trimming: 5 bases; junction bases outside the gene matches: 4. Germline V lookup: CDR1 DFQATT, CDR2 SNEGSKA (reference sequence). This CDR3 has 14 amino acids. In nucleotides, the CDR3 is TGCAGTGCTACTAGCGGGGGGGAAAAAGATACGCAGTATTTT. Amino acids: CSATSGGEKDTQYF.

This chain joins TRBV12-3 or TRBV12-4 and TRBJ2-1, with 9 positions matching TRBD1. Trimming took 6 bases from V and 4 from J; bases not matched to a gene: 7. There are 15 residues in the CDR3. The CDR3 nucleotides are TGTGCCAGCAGCCCCCCCGGGACAGGGTACAATGAGCAGTTCTTC. Translating gives CASSPPGTGYNEQFF.

Comments on this clonotype: A much larger clone lies a single base off, so this may be a read error. The chain uses TRBV12-3 or TRBV12-4 and TRBJ2-1, with 7 bases that match TRBD1. The CDR3 runs 13 residues. The CDR3 is CASSETGYNEHFF. CDR3 coding DNA: TGTGCCAGCAGTGAGACAGGGTACAATGAGCATTTCTTC.

Comment on this clonotype: One end of the junction is discordant with germline, which a read error may explain. The chain couples TRBV12-3 or TRBV12-4 to TRBJ2-6, with D possibly being TRBD2 (6 bases). This CDR3 region has 17 residues. DNA of the CDR3: TGTGCCATCAGTCCTGGGACTTATGTCTCTGGGGCCAACGCCCTGACTTTC. This sequence encodes CAISPGTYVSGANALTF.

On this clonotype itself: Mismatch with germline at one junction end may stem from a read error. The chain uses TRBV30 and TRBJ2-2; 8 positions match TRBD2. CDR3 length equals 16 residues. The germline V gene encodes CDR1 GTSNPN and CDR2 SVGIG (reference sequence). CDR3: CAWSELAERNTGEPSF. The CDR3 DNA reads TGTGCATGGAGTGAACTAGCGGAGAGGAACACCGGGGAGCCGTCTTTT.

This clonotype is judged medium-sized. The chain links TRBV6-1 to TRBJ2-7; D is possibly TRBD1 or TRBD2 (5 bases each). V was clipped by 3 bases and J by 5 bases, with 17 bases between them. The CDR3 is 15 amino acids. From germline, CDR1 is MNHNS and CDR2 SASEGT. CDR3 in amino acids: CASSEGPRGPHEQYF. The DNA for the CDR3 is TGTGCCAGCAGTGAGGGGCCACGAGGGCCCCACGAGCAGTACTTC.

The DNA for the CDR3 is TGCGCCAGCAGCCAAGATTGGGAACAGTCCCAGCATTTT. Protein product: CASSQDWEQSQHF. The rearrangement links TRBV4-3 to TRBJ1-5, with D hard to call. The CDR3 runs 13 residues. Trimming left V 0 bases short and J 11 bases short, with 11 bases between. Germline CDR1 is LGHNA and CDR2 is YSLEER.

This clonotype was seen many times. The chain has TRBV5-4 and TRBJ2-3, with D perhaps TRBD2 (5 bases). The CDR3 extends over 12 amino acids. V dropped 4 bases and J dropped 7 bases, with 10 bases sitting between them. CDR1 SGHNT and CDR2 YYREEE come from the germline V gene (reference sequence). The CDR3 spells CASSPPGYTQYF. The CDR3 nucleotides read TGTGCCAGCAGCCCCCCGGGATATACGCAGTATTTT.

This clonotype was seen ten or more times. The V call is TRBV6-5, the J call TRBJ2-4, with a possible D match to TRBD2 (6 bases). Germline V CDR1 and CDR2: MNHEY, SVGAGI. The CDR3 runs 13 residues. V was pared by 2 bases and J by 4 bases, with 6 bases between. CDR3: CASSYGTKNIQYF. The CDR3 DNA reads as TGTGCCAGCAGTTACGGGACTAAAAACATTCAGTACTTC.

Comments on this clonotype: A much larger clonotype is one base distant, so this may be a read error. This sequence joins TRBV5-1 and TRBJ2-7; D gene uncertain. CDR3 size: 13 residues. The V gene's germline CDR1 is SGHRS and CDR2 YFSETQ. In nucleotides, the CDR3 is TGCGTCAGCAGCTCCACCGTGGACTACGAGCAGTACTTC. The encoded protein is CVSSSTVDYEQYF. Complete variable domain (other parts from reference TRBV5-1 and TRBJ2-7): KAGVTQTPRYLIKTRGQQVTLSCSPISGHRSVSWYQQTPGQGLQFLFEYFSETQRNKGNFPGRFSGRQFSNSRSEMNVSTLELGDSALYLCVSSSTVDYEQYFGPGTRLTVT.

The gene calls are TRBV20-1 and TRBJ1-3, with 8 nucleotides matching TRBD1. Germline CDR1 is DFQATT and CDR2 is SNEGSKA (reference sequence). This CDR3 contains 14 residues. The junction had 6 bases not matched to a gene; V was cut back by 8 bases and J by 0 bases. The CDR3 DNA follows: TGCAGTACTGGGGACAGGAGCTCTGGAAACACCATATATTTT. Protein sequence: CSTGDRSSGNTIYF.